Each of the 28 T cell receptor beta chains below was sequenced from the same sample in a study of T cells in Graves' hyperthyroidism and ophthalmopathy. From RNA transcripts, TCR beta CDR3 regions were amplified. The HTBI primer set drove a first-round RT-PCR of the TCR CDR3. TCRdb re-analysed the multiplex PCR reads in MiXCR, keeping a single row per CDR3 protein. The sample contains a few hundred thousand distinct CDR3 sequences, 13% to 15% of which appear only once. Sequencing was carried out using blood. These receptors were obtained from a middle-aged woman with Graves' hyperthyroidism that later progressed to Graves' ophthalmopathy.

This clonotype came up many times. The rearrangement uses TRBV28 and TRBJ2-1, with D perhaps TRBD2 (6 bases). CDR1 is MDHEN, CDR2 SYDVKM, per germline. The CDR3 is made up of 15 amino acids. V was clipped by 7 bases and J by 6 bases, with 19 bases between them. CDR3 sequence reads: CASIRTSLWGNEQFF. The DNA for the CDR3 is TGTGCCAGCATTAGAACTAGCCTGTGGGGCAATGAGCAGTTCTTC.

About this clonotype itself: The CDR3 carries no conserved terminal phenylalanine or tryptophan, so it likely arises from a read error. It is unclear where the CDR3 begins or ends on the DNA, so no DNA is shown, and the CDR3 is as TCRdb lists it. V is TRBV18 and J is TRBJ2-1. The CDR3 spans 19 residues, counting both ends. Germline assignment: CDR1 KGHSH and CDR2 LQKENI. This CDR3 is CASSPPVSLGPGSYNEHFI.

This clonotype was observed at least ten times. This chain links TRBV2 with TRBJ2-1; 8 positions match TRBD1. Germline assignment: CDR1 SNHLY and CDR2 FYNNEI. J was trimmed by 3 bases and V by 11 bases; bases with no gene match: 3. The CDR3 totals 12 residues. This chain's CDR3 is CAVGQGYNEQFF. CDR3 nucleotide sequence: TGTGCCGTTGGACAGGGCTACAATGAGCAGTTCTTC.

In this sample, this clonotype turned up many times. This CDR3 reads CASSYGQVHQPQHF. DNA for the CDR3: TGTGCCAGCTCCTATGGACAGGTGCATCAGCCCCAGCATTTT. The gene calls are TRBV18 and TRBJ1-5; 7 bases match TRBD1. Germline CDR1 is KGHSH and CDR2 is LQKENI. The CDR3 totals 14 residues. Losses at the gene ends were 6 bases for V and 5 bases for J; bases not matched to a gene: 7. Drawing the rest from reference TRBV18 and TRBJ1-5, the complete variable domain is NAGVMQNPRHLVRRRGQEARLRCSPMKGHSHVYWYRQLPEEGLKFMVYLQKENIIDESGMPKERFSAEFPKEGPSILRIQQVVRGDSAAYFCASSYGQVHQPQHFGDGTRLSIL.

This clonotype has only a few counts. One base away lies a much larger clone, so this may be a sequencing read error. The CDR3 here is CAWSVGLLTEAFF. In DNA form, the CDR3 reads TGTGCCTGGAGTGTAGGACTCCTCACTGAAGCTTTCTTT. This chain uses TRBV30 with TRBJ1-1; no clear D. V lost 0 bases, J lost 4 bases, and 9 bases lay in between. CDR1 is GTSNPN and CDR2 is SVGIG in the germline V gene (reference sequence). The CDR3 spans 13 residues.

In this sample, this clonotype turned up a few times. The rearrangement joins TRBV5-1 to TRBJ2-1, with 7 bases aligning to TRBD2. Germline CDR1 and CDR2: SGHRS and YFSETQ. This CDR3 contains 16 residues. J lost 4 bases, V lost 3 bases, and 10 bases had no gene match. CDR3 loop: CASSSVAGVSYNEQFF. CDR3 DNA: TGCGCCAGCAGCTCGGTGGCGGGGGTATCTTACAATGAGCAGTTCTTC.

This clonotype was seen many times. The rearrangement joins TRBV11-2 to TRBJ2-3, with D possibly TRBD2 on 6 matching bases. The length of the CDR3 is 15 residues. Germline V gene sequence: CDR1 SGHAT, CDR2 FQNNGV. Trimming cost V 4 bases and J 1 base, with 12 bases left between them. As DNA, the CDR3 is TGTGCCAGCAGCTCCCTGGGAGGCGGCACAGATACGCAGTATTTT. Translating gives CASSSLGGGTDTQYF.

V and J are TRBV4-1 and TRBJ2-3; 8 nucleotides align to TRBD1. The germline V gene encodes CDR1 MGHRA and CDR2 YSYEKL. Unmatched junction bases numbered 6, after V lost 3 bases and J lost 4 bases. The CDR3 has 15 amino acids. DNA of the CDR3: TGCGCCAGCAGCCAGCCGACAGGGGCCGCAGATACGCAGTATTTT. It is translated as CASSQPTGAADTQYF.

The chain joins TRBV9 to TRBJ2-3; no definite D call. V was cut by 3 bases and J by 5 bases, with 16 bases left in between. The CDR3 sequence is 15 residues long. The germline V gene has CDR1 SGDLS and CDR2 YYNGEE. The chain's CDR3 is CASSASRLWGDTQYF. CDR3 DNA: TGTGCCAGCAGCGCCAGTAGATTGTGGGGAGATACGCAGTATTTT.

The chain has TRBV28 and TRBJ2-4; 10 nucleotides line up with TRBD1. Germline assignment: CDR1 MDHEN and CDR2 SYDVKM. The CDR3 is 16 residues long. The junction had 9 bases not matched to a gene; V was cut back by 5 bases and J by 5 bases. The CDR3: CASSLRQGAMENIQYF. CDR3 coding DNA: TGTGCCAGCAGTCTCCGACAGGGGGCTATGGAAAACATTCAGTACTTC.

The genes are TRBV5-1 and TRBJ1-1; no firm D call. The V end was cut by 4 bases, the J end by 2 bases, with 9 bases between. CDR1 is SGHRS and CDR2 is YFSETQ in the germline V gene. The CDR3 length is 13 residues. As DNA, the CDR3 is TGCGCCAGCAGCCTGATTTTAAACACTGAAGCTTTCTTT. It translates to CASSLILNTEAFF.

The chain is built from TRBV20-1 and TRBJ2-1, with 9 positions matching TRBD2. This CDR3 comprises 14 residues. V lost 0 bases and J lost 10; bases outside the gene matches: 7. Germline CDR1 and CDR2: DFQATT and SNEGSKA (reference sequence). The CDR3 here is CSAREEIAGVEQFF. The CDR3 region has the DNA TGCAGTGCTAGAGAGGAGATAGCGGGAGTAGAGCAGTTCTTC.

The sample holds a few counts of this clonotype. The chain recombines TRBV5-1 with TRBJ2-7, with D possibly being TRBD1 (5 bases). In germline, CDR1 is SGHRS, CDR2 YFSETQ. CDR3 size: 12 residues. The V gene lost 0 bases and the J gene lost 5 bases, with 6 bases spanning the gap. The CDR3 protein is CASSLEGNEQYF. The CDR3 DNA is TGCGCCAGCAGCTTGGAGGGGAACGAGCAGTACTTC.

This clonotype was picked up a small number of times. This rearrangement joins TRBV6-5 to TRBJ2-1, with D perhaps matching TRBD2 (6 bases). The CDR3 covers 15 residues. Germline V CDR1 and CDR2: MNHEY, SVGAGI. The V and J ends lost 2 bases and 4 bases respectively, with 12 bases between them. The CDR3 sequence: CASSYGGSIYNEQFF. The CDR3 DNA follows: TGTGCCAGCAGTTACGGGGGGTCGATATACAATGAGCAGTTCTTC.

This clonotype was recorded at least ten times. Written as DNA, the CDR3 is TGCAGTGCTCGGGACCCCACCACAGATACGCAGTATTTT. Protein sequence: CSARDPTTDTQYF. The genes are TRBV20-1 and TRBJ2-3; D tentatively fits TRBD1 or TRBD2 (5 bases each). CDR3 length equals 13 residues. Germline assignment: CDR1 DFQATT and CDR2 SNEGSKA (reference sequence). The V and J ends lost 5 bases and 2 bases respectively, with 11 bases between them.

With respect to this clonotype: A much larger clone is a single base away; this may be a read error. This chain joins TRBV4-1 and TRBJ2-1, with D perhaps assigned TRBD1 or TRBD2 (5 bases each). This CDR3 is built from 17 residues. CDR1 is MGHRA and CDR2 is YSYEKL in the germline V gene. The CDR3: CAGSRLPGPTDYNEQFF. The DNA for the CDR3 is TGCGCCGGCAGCCGGTTACCGGGACCGACCGACTACAATGAGCAGTTCTTC.

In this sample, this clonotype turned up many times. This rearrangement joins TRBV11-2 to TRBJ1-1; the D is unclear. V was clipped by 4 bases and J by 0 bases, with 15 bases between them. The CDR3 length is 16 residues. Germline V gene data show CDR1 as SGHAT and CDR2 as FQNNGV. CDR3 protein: CASSSDPDRLNTEAFF. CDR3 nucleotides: TGTGCCAGCAGCTCCGACCCGGACCGACTGAACACTGAAGCTTTCTTT. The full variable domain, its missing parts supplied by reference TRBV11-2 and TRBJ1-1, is EAGVAQSPRYKIIEKRQSVAFWCNPISGHATLYWYQQILGQGPKLLIQFQNNGVVDDSQLPKDRFSAERLKGVDSTLKIQPAKLEDSAVYLCASSSDPDRLNTEAFFGQGTRLTVV.

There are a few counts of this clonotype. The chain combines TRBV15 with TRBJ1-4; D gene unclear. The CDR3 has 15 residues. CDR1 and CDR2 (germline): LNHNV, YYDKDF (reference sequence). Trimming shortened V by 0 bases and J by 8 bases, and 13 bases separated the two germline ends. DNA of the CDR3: TGTGCCACCAGCAGAGATTTTGGGGTATCCGAAAAACTGTTTTTT. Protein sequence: CATSRDFGVSEKLFF. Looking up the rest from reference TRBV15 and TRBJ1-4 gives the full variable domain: DAMVIQNPRYQVTQFGKPVTLSCSQTLNHNVMYWYQQKSSQAPKLLFHYYDKDFNNEADTPDNFQSRRPNTSFCFLDIRSPGLGDTAMYLCATSRDFGVSEKLFFGSGTQLSVL.

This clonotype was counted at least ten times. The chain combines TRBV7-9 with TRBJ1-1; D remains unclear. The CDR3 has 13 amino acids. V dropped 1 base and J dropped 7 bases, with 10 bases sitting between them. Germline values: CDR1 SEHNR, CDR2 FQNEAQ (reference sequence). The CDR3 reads CASSLGWEFEAFF. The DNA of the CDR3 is TGTGCCAGCAGCTTAGGATGGGAATTTGAAGCTTTCTTT. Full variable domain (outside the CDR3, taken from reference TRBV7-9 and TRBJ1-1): DTGVSQNPRHKITKRGQNVTFRCDPISEHNRLYWYRQTLGQGPEFLTYFQNEAQLEKSRLLSDRFSAERPKGSFSTLEIQRTEQGDSAMYLCASSLGWEFEAFFGQGTRLTVV.

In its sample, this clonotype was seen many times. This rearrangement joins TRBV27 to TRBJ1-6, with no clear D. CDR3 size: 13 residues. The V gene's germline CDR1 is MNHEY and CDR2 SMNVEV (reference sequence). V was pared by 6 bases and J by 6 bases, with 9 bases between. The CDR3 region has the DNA TGTGCCAGCAGACCGAGTCCTAATTCACCCCTCCACTTT. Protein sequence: CASRPSPNSPLHF.

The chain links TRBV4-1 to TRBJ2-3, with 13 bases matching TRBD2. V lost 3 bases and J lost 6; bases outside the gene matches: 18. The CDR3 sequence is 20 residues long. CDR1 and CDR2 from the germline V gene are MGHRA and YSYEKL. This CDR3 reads CASSQMGLAGPPLGMDTQYF. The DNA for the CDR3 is TGCGCCAGCAGCCAGATGGGACTAGCGGGACCTCCTTTGGGGATGGATACGCAGTATTTT.

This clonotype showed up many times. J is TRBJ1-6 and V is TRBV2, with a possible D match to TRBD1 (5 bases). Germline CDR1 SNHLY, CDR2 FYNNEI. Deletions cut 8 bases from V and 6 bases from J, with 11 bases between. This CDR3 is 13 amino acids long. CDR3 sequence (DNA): TGTGCCAGCTTTCGGGACCGTAATTCACCCCTCCACTTT. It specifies CASFRDRNSPLHF. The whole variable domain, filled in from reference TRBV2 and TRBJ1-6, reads EPEVTQTPSHQVTQMGQEVILRCVPISNHLYFYWYRQILGQKVEFLVSFYNNEISEKSEIFDDQFSVERPDGSNFTLKIRSTKLEDSAMYFCASFRDRNSPLHFGNGTRLTVT.

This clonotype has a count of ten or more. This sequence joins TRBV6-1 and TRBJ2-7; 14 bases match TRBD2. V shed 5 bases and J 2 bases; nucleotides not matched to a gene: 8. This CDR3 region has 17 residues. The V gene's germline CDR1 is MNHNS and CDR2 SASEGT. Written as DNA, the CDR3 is TGTGCCAGCAGTTATGGGACTAGCGGGAGCTATACCTACGAGCAGTACTTC. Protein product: CASSYGTSGSYTYEQYF.

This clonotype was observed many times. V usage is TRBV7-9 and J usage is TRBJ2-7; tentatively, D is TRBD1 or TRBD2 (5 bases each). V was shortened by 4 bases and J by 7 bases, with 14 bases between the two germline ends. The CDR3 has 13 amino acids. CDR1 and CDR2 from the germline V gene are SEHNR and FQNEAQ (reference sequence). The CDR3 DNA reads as TGTGCCAGCAGCTCGGGTCGCGAGGGGGAGCAGTACTTC. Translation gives CASSSGREGEQYF.

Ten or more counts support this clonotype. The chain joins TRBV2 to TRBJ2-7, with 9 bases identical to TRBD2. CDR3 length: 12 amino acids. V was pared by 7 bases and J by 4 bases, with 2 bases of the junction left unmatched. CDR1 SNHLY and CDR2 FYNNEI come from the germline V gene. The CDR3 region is CASTREGYEQYF. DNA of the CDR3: TGTGCCAGCACGCGGGAGGGTTACGAGCAGTACTTC.

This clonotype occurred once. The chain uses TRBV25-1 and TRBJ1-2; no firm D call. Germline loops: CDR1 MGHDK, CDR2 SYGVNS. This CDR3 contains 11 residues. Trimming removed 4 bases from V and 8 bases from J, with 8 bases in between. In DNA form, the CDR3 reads TGTGCCAGCAGTGCTACGAGGGGCTACACCTTC. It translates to CASSATRGYTF.

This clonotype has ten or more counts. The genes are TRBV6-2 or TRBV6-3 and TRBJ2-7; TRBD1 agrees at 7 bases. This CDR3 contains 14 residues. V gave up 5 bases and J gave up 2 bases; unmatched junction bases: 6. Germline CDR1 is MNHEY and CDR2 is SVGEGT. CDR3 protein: CASSQIGQAYEQYF. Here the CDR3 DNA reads TGTGCCAGCAGTCAAATCGGACAGGCCTACGAGCAGTACTTC.

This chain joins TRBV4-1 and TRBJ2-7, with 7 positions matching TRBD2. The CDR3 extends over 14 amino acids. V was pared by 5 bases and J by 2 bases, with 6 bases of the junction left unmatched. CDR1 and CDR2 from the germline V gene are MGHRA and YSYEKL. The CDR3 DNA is TGCGCCAGCAGCGCCGGACTAGGGGCCTACGAGCAGTACTTC. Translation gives CASSAGLGAYEQYF.